A single T cell receptor (beta chain) is shown here with its context. Authors' processing steps: Reference gene primer amplification gave nucleated cell count estimates. Sequencing was performed with immunoSEQ multiplex PCR; in TCRdb, only in-frame clones are kept and a portion is missing. V, J and clone size are those of that table, while D and trimming were read from the DNA. The repertoire has some 94,000 clones, roughly 84% of them found once; the top ten carry 2%. The V end was cut by 3 bases, the J end by 1 base, with 10 bases between. Germline CDR1 is SGDLS and CDR2 is YYNGEE. The CDR3 spans 14 residues. This sample is part of a study of blood T cell repertoires in COVID-19. About the research overall: Sites in the United States, Italy and Spain provided acute and convalescent COVID-19 samples. Sources were T cells, B-cell-depleted T cells, or PBMCs; the material itself was cDNA or gDNA.

The chain couples TRBV9 to TRBJ1-1, with TRBD1 as a possible D gene (5 bases). The sequenced sample was peripheral blood. This clonotype originated in a man aged 70 or older with active or convalescent COVID-19. The CDR3: CASSAAGENTEAFF. For the CDR3, the DNA is TGTGCCAGCAGCGCAGCGGGGGAGAACACTGAAGCTTTCTTT.